The 23 T cell receptor beta chains below all came from one sample that was sequenced in a study of blood T cell repertoires in COVID-19. Only in-frame clones appear in the TCRdb table, and some are missing; sequencing was by immunoSEQ multiplex PCR. This table holds roughly 460,000 clones, 70% to 90% found once. Sequencing was performed on peripheral blood. The receptors originated from a man younger than 30 with COVID-19, enrolled during active disease.

This chain uses TRBV7-6 with TRBJ1-2, with D perhaps TRBD1 (5 bases). The germline CDR1 and CDR2 sequences are SGHVS and FNYEAQ. Trimming took 5 bases from V and 5 from J, leaving 18 bases between them. The CDR3 totals 15 residues. The CDR3 region has the DNA TGTGCCAGCAGCCCTAGGAGGGGTGTTCAGTATGGCTACACCTTC. It translates to CASSPRRGVQYGYTF.

The chain employs TRBV29-1 and TRBJ2-2; D gene ambiguous. CDR3 length: 13 amino acids. Germline CDR1 is SQVTM and CDR2 is ANQGSEA. V gave up 3 bases and J gave up 7 bases, with 12 bases separating them. CDR3 amino acids: CSVEGPSVGELFF. The CDR3 bases are TGCAGCGTTGAGGGCCCTTCGGTCGGGGAGCTGTTTTTT.

CDR3 amino acids: CASSLRVNTGELFF. The CDR3 nucleotides read TGTGCCAGCAGTTTGAGAGTTAACACCGGGGAGCTGTTTTTT. V is TRBV27 and J is TRBJ2-2; D uncertain. In germline, CDR1 is MNHEY, CDR2 SMNVEV (reference sequence). V lost 3 bases to trimming and J lost 2 bases, with 7 bases between them. The CDR3 totals 14 residues.

The chain carries TRBV18 and TRBJ1-2; 8 nucleotides line up with TRBD1. This CDR3 spans 19 amino acids. With V trimmed by 2 bases and J by 0 bases, 14 bases remained unmatched. Per the germline V gene, CDR1 is KGHSH and CDR2 is LQKENI. DNA for the CDR3: TGTGCCAGCTCACCAGGTAGCGGACAGGGTGAACCAGCTAACTATGGCTACACCTTC. Encoded protein: CASSPGSGQGEPANYGYTF.

The count of this clone is one. This chain joins TRBV7-8 and TRBJ2-7; 7 bases line up with TRBD2. CDR3 length: 15 amino acids. Per germline, CDR1 SGHVS and CDR2 FQNEAQ. With V trimmed by 0 bases and J by 9 bases, 11 bases remained unmatched. The CDR3 is CASSLAGGGLEWQYF. The CDR3 DNA sequence: TGTGCCAGCAGCTTAGCGGGGGGAGGACTAGAATGGCAGTACTTC.

The genes are TRBV3-1 (or the pseudogene TRBV3-2) and TRBJ2-3; 7 nucleotides line up with TRBD1. Germline CDR1 reads LGHDT; CDR2 reads YNNKEL (reference sequence). Trimming took 5 bases from V and 4 from J; bases not matched to a gene: 9. The CDR3 has 15 amino acids. The CDR3 spells CASSTRQGDADTQYF. DNA of the CDR3: TGTGCCAGCAGCACGCGACAGGGTGATGCAGATACGCAGTATTTT.

The rearrangement joins TRBV5-1 to TRBJ2-1; D perhaps matches TRBD1 (6 bases). There are 14 residues in the CDR3. Trimming pared 7 bases from V and 2 bases from J, leaving 13 bases between. Germline CDR1 SGHRS, CDR2 YFSETQ. CDR3 residues: CASYRDTTYNEQFF. CDR3 sequence (DNA): TGCGCCAGCTACCGGGACACCACCTACAATGAGCAGTTCTTC.

V and J are TRBV14 and TRBJ2-7, with D possibly TRBD2 on 6 matching bases. The CDR3 length is 17 residues. Deletions cut 3 bases from V and 3 bases from J, with 21 bases between. Per germline, CDR1 SGHDN and CDR2 FVKESK. CDR3 protein: CASSQDGTEGPNYEQYF. The CDR3 DNA reads TGTGCCAGCAGCCAGGACGGGACGGAGGGGCCGAACTACGAGCAGTACTTC.

V usage is TRBV6-6 and J usage is TRBJ2-1, with 8 bases matching TRBD2. Losses at the gene ends were 5 bases for V and 4 bases for J; bases not matched to a gene: 7. Germline lookup yields CDR1 MNHNY and CDR2 SVGAGI (reference sequence). This CDR3 has 15 residues. The CDR3 DNA reads TGTGCCAGCAGTGCAGCGGGAGTGGCATACAATGAGCAGTTCTTC. Translation: CASSAAGVAYNEQFF.

The rearrangement links TRBV2 to TRBJ2-3; 8 bases agree with TRBD1. Trimming cost V 9 bases and J 5 bases; bases outside gene matches: 1. This CDR3 has 11 amino acids. The germline V gene has CDR1 SNHLY and CDR2 FYNNEI. The CDR3 DNA reads TGTGCCAGAGACAGGGGAGATACGCAGTATTTT. Its protein product is CARDRGDTQYF.

The chain uses TRBV9 and TRBJ2-1; tentatively, D is TRBD2 (6 bases). The CDR3 sequence is 15 residues long. Germline V lookup: CDR1 SGDLS, CDR2 YYNGEE. V was pared by 0 bases and J by 2 bases, with 9 bases between. The CDR3: CASSVGDSTYNEQFF. The CDR3 DNA is TGTGCCAGCAGCGTAGGGGACTCGACCTACAATGAGCAGTTCTTC.

J is TRBJ2-7 and V is TRBV13, with TRBD2 matching over 8 bases. This CDR3 spans 15 amino acids. Germline CDR1 reads PRHDT; CDR2 reads FYEKMQ (reference sequence). After removal of 3 bases from V and 3 bases from J, the junction contained 7 bases not matched to a gene. The CDR3 loop reads CASSFATSENYEQYF. DNA of the CDR3: TGTGCCAGCAGCTTCGCGACTAGCGAAAACTACGAGCAGTACTTC.

The rearrangement joins TRBV2 to TRBJ2-4; no clear D. The germline gives CDR1 SNHLY, CDR2 FYNNEI. This CDR3 contains 12 residues. The germline V and J ends were trimmed by 2 bases and 8 bases, with 7 bases remaining between them. In nucleotides, the CDR3 is TGTGCCAGCAGTGAACGCCGGGACATTCAGTACTTC. This codes for CASSERRDIQYF.

V is TRBV4-1 and J is TRBJ1-6; no reliable D call. Trimming removed 4 bases from V and 0 bases from J, with 10 bases in between. Germline CDR1 reads MGHRA; CDR2 reads YSYEKL. This CDR3 region has 16 residues. DNA for the CDR3: TGCGCCAGCAGCCGAGGCTCCAGCTCCTATAATTCACCCCTCCACTTT. This gives the protein CASSRGSSSYNSPLHF.

A remark on this clone: This same CDR3 is encoded by further DNA sequences in the sample. The genes are TRBV5-1 and TRBJ2-7, with 8 bases lining up with TRBD1. With V trimmed by 2 bases and J by 2 bases, 3 bases remained unmatched. Germline V lookup: CDR1 SGHRS, CDR2 YFSETQ. The length of the CDR3 is 14 residues. CDR3 loop: CASSLGQGPYEQYF. The CDR3, as DNA: TGCGCCAGCAGCTTAGGACAGGGTCCCTACGAGCAGTACTTC.

The rearrangement links TRBV5-4 to TRBJ2-6, with 10 bases identical to TRBD1. The CDR3 extends over 18 amino acids. Germline assignment: CDR1 SGHNT and CDR2 YYREEE (reference sequence). Trimming removed 0 bases from V and 2 bases from J; junction bases left unmatched: 5. CDR3 amino acids: CASSLGGQGIPGANVLTF. The CDR3 DNA reads as TGTGCCAGCAGCTTGGGGGGACAGGGGATCCCTGGGGCCAACGTCCTGACTTTC.

This clone was found a few times. CDR3 region: CSASGQGTLNQPQHF. DNA of the CDR3: TGCAGTGCTAGTGGACAGGGTACACTCAATCAGCCCCAGCATTTT. The chain employs TRBV20-1 and TRBJ1-5; 8 nucleotides line up with TRBD1. CDR1 and CDR2 from the germline V gene are DFQATT and SNEGSKA (reference sequence). The CDR3 runs to 15 residues. After removal of 3 bases from V and 3 bases from J, the junction contained 7 bases not matched to a gene.

The chain's CDR3 is CATRGNTEAFF. CDR3 DNA sequence: TGTGCCACCCGAGGGAACACTGAAGCTTTCTTT. V is TRBV10-3 and J is TRBJ1-1; D is unresolved. The V end lost 10 bases, the J end lost 1 base, and 7 bases lay between the germline ends. This CDR3 region has 11 residues. The germline CDR1 and CDR2 sequences are ENHRY and SYGVKD.

The chain joins TRBV7-6 to TRBJ2-7, with TRBD2 matching over 11 bases. The CDR3 is made up of 15 amino acids. Germline trimming cut 5 bases from V and 4 bases from J; bases unmatched to any gene: 7. Germline assignment: CDR1 SGHVS and CDR2 FNYEAQ. The CDR3 sequence is CASSLSGGASYEQYF. The DNA for the CDR3 is TGTGCCAGCAGCCTTAGCGGGGGGGCCTCGTACGAGCAGTACTTC.

The chain couples TRBV3-1 (or the pseudogene TRBV3-2) to TRBJ2-7; TRBD2 aligns across 11 bases. This CDR3 spans 16 amino acids. V shed 2 bases and J 1 base; nucleotides not matched to a gene: 4. CDR1 and CDR2 (germline): LGHDT, YNNKEL (reference sequence). This CDR3 is CASSQIRLAGSYEQYF. The CDR3 coding sequence is TGTGCCAGCAGCCAAATCCGACTAGCGGGGTCCTACGAGCAGTACTTC.

The chain carries TRBV21-1 and TRBJ2-3; no DNA check was done on the table's D call, TRBD2. TRBV21-1 constitutes a pseudogene. The CDR3 length is 14 residues. The CDR3 DNA sequence: TGTGCCAGAGGACTAGCGGGGTTCACAGATACGCAGTATTTT. Amino acid sequence: CARGLAGFTDTQYF.

The chain employs TRBV29-1 and TRBJ1-2; TRBD1 might be the D (5 bases). Between the trimmed V and J ends, which lost 0 bases and 7 bases, there was a span of 12 bases. Germline V gene data show CDR1 as SQVTM and CDR2 as ANQGSEA. This CDR3 has 13 amino acids. This chain's CDR3 is CSVEDGKGFGYTF. CDR3 sequence (DNA): TGCAGCGTTGAAGATGGAAAGGGGTTTGGCTACACCTTC.

The rearrangement uses TRBV5-4 and TRBJ2-5; 7 bases map to TRBD2. The J segment lost 2 bases and the V segment lost 4 bases, leaving 5 bases of the junction unmatched. The germline V gene has CDR1 SGHNT and CDR2 YYREEE (reference sequence). The CDR3 contains 14 residues. CDR3 in DNA: TGTGCCAGCAGCCTTGGGGGGGGGCAAGAGACCCAGTACTTC. This codes for CASSLGGGQETQYF.